The entry that follows covers one T cell receptor (beta chain) sequence. Its cognate antigen has yet to be identified. Base qualities are missing; no much larger clone stands one base away. Magnetic bead negative selection was used to isolate untouched CD4+ T cells from Ficoll-separated PBMC, with an average purity of approximately 98%. Magnetic beads were used to isolate untouched CD4+ T cells from Ficoll-separated PBMC, giving 95% to 98% purity with negligible CD8+ contamination. Peripheral blood mononuclear cells came from the buffy coats of three healthy blood donors. All three donors were CMV seronegative. The DNeasy Blood & Tissue Kit was used to extract genomic DNA. TCRB sequencing was performed on genomic DNA from sorted CD137+CD4+ cells and pre-culture CD4+ baseline samples from each subject. This sample stems from a study of T cell repertoires and HLA-DP antigens (dated 2018 in TCRdb). In the study overall: An in vitro model of CD4+ T cell alloreactivity against allogeneic HLA-DP presented by transduced HeLa cells was used in the study. The two alloantigens modelled structurally similar versus dissimilar alloantigens, differing from self at one and about ten peptide-binding groove amino acids, respectively. The three donors, two male and one female, ranged from the 18-to-29 to the 60-to-69 age band. On average, around 220 ng of DNA went in for sorted CD137+CD4+ samples, versus roughly 1,200 ng for pre-culture CD4+ samples. Study-level results and caveats: The naive and memory CD4+ repertoires were not analysed as separate populations. Limitations were identified as the inclusion of only a few donors, the use of a non-physiological HeLa antigen-presenting system, and the use of total CD4+ responder cells. Clones undetected before culture had an average cumulative frequency of approximately 35% against one allele versus around 51% against the other. Clonality of sorted CD137+ cells was similar against both alloantigens (roughly 0.4) and much higher than in pre-culture samples (around 0.04).

TCRB CDR3 regions were amplified with the immunoSEQ multiplex PCR using forward primers for 54 TRBV segments and reverse primers for 13 TRBJ segments. Pre-culture CD4+ samples were sequenced at deep resolution with a target of 210,000 or so T cell genomes. Sequencing of the amplicons was done on an Illumina HiSeq System, giving 87 bp reads that spanned the CDR3. As for how the authors treated the data: PCR and sequencing errors in the reads were corrected, and alignment to IMGT reference sequences was used to define CDR3 regions. Template and unique rearrangement counts were estimated using synthetic template pools. Clonality was computed by subtracting Pielou's evenness from 1. The Daley-Smith estimator was used to estimate richness. Morisita's index was used to measure repertoire overlap. Clones present in cultured samples but not detected in the pre-culture repertoire of the same donor were defined as low-abundance clones. TCRdb mirrors the immuneACCESS table, restricted to in-frame sequences. Some clones are absent from its copies; in checked studies, under half trace to an unresolved V gene, and the reason for the others is unknown. V, J and clone size derive from that table, while D and trimming were established from the DNA sequence. In this sample the table shows about 73,000 clones, about four fifths of which occur a single time. Jointly, the top ten make up approximately 1.4% of the sample.

V sheds 1 base and J sheds 10 bases, leaving 16 bases between their ends. The CDR3 covers 13 residues, taking in both the cysteine and the phenylalanine. Of all the DNA, just the CDR3 is kept, 39 bases in frame from base 1. CDR1 and CDR2 (GTSNPN, SVGIG) derive from the germline V gene (reference sequence). The rearranged segments are TRBV30 and TRBJ1-2, with the identity of the D gene unclear. Specimen: CD4+ T cells from PBMCs. This TCR came from a man aged 55 to 70 in good health and CMV-seronegative. The nucleotide sequence is given as TGTGCCTGGAGTGGGGCCGGACGCTTGGACTACACCTTC. This gives the protein CAWSGAGRLDYTF.